These 19 T cell receptor beta chains share one sample of origin, sequenced in a study of somatic reversion in DOCK8 deficiency. TRB libraries came from one-step amplicon PCR on approximately 100 ng genomic DNA with EuroClonality-NGS primers. TCRdb passed the multiplex PCR reads through MiXCR, listing each CDR3 protein once. The sample has around 380 distinct CDR3 sequences; about 19% are singletons. What was sequenced was peripheral blood. The receptors stem from a human donor with DOCK8 deficiency.

This clonotype came up a few times. V is TRBV7-8 and J is TRBJ2-7; tentative D call: TRBD2 (6 bases). The CDR3 runs to 16 residues. Trimming removed 1 base from V and 4 bases from J, with 17 bases in between. Per the germline V gene, CDR1 is SGHVS and CDR2 is FQNEAQ. CDR3 nucleotide sequence: TGTGCCAGCAGCTTAGTTGGGGGAGGACGCCTTTACGAGCAGTACTTC. It codes for CASSLVGGGRLYEQYF.

This clonotype is categorized as medium-sized. The V call is TRBV4-2, the J call TRBJ1-3; no firm D call. V was shortened by 3 bases and J by 3 bases, with 12 bases between the two germline ends. This CDR3 has 15 residues. In germline, CDR1 is LGHNA, CDR2 YNFKEQ. As DNA, the CDR3 is TGTGCCAGCAGCCAGGGTGCCACGGTTGGAAACACCATATATTTT. Translating gives CASSQGATVGNTIYF.

Concerning this clonotype: A clone one base away is much larger, so this may be a read error. The gene calls are TRBV19 and TRBJ1-2; 7 bases agree with TRBD1. V was pared by 10 bases and J by 10 bases, with 15 bases of the junction left unmatched. The CDR3 totals 13 residues. CDR1 LNHDA and CDR2 SQIVND come from the germline V gene (reference sequence). The CDR3 region has the DNA TGTGCCACCGTCATGACAGGGAGCCTTGTCTACACCTTC. Translation gives CATVMTGSLVYTF.

This clonotype is large within its sample. CDR3 protein: CATSTTGRAGELFF. In DNA form, the CDR3 reads TGTGCCACCAGCACGACAGGGCGGGCCGGGGAGCTGTTTTTT. The chain couples TRBV15 to TRBJ2-2, with TRBD1 matching over 7 bases. The length of the CDR3 is 14 residues. Germline V CDR1 and CDR2: LNHNV, YYDKDF (reference sequence). V lost 4 bases to trimming and J lost 6 bases; unmatched junction nucleotides: 5.

This clonotype is categorized as large (0.1 to 1%). V gene TRBV11-2 combines with J gene TRBJ1-6, with D maybe TRBD1 (5 bases). Per germline, CDR1 SGHAT and CDR2 FQNNGV. The CDR3 loop spans 13 amino acids. Deletions cut 5 bases from V and 10 bases from J, with 12 bases between. The CDR3 here is CASSAIRDSPLHF. For the CDR3, the DNA is TGTGCCAGCAGCGCCATCAGGGACTCACCCCTCCACTTT.

In its sample, this clonotype ranks as medium-sized (0.01 to 0.1%). One end of the junction fails to match germline, which may point to a read error. The CDR3 here is CAGSLTVPASPEAFF. The CDR3 DNA reads TGTGCCGGCAGTTTAACGGTACCGGCCTCCCCTGAAGCTTTCTTT. The chain links TRBV28 to TRBJ1-1; the D is unclear. CDR1 MDHEN and CDR2 SYDVKM come from the germline V gene. The CDR3 consists of 15 residues.

By share of the sample, this clonotype is medium-sized. The chain carries TRBV28 and TRBJ2-1, with D possibly being TRBD1 (6 bases). V was shortened by 6 bases and J by 15 bases, with 18 bases between the two germline ends. This CDR3 has 12 residues. Germline lookup yields CDR1 MDHEN and CDR2 SYDVKM. CDR3 sequence (DNA): TGTGCCAGCAGCAGGGGTTCCTGGAGATGGTTCTTC. This encodes CASSRGSWRWFF.

Notes on this clonotype: Being one base from a much bigger clone, this may be a read error. The J gene is TRBJ1-6, the V gene TRBV3-1; tentative D call: TRBD1 (5 bases). This CDR3 comprises 14 residues. Deletions cut 1 base from V and 9 bases from J, with 10 bases between. Germline V CDR1 and CDR2: LGHDT, YNNKEL (reference sequence). DNA of the CDR3: TGTGCCAGCAGCCAAGCGGGGGTGGGTTCACCCCTCCACTTT. Protein: CASSQAGVGSPLHF.

The chain joins TRBV28 to TRBJ2-7; TRBD1 might be the D (5 bases). The CDR3 runs to 14 residues. Deletions cut 3 bases from V and 0 bases from J, with 9 bases between. Germline V CDR1 and CDR2: MDHEN, SYDVKM. The CDR3 nucleotides read TGTGCCAGCAGTTTGTCAGGGCTCTCCTACGAGCAGTACTTC. This encodes CASSLSGLSYEQYF.

This clonotype was recorded a few times. J is TRBJ2-7 and V is TRBV6-2 or TRBV6-3; 8 bases align to TRBD2. Germline V gene sequence: CDR1 MNHEY, CDR2 SVGEGT. CDR3 length: 16 residues. V shed 6 bases and J 1 base; nucleotides not matched to a gene: 11. In DNA form, the CDR3 reads TGTGCCAGCAGCCCTGACCTTAGCGGGGTGTCCTACGAGCAGTACTTC. Translating gives CASSPDLSGVSYEQYF.

This clonotype is large by share. The CDR3 region is CASSPNPAGTEAFF. The CDR3 DNA follows: TGTGCCAGCAGCCCCAACCCGGCCGGGACTGAAGCTTTCTTT. This rearrangement joins TRBV6-6 to TRBJ1-1, with D unclear. From germline, CDR1 is MNHNY and CDR2 SVGAGI (reference sequence). This CDR3 has 14 residues. With 6 bases removed from V and 5 bases from J, the gap between germline ends came to 16 bases.

This clonotype is judged large (0.1 to 1%). The chain recombines TRBV28 with TRBJ2-7; 7 bases map to TRBD2. CDR1 and CDR2 from the germline V gene are MDHEN and SYDVKM. This CDR3 is 14 amino acids long. Germline trimming cut 4 bases from V and 3 bases from J; bases unmatched to any gene: 6. The CDR3 coding sequence is TGTGCCAGCAGTTGGGGGGAGGGAGGCTACGAGCAGTACTTC. It translates to CASSWGEGGYEQYF.

The gene calls are TRBV6-2 or TRBV6-3 and TRBJ2-7; 7 positions agree with TRBD1. Germline trimming cut 1 base from V and 3 bases from J; bases unmatched to any gene: 6. Germline V lookup: CDR1 MNHEY, CDR2 SVGEGT. This CDR3 is built from 15 residues. The CDR3 protein is CASSYLQGSNYEQYF. DNA of the CDR3: TGTGCCAGCAGTTACTTACAGGGGAGTAACTACGAGCAGTACTTC.

This clonotype was counted a single time. V gene TRBV19 combines with J gene TRBJ2-7; D call uncertain. The CDR3 is 15 residues long. In germline, CDR1 is LNHDA, CDR2 SQIVND (reference sequence). V lost 6 bases, J lost 0 bases, and 15 bases lay in between. The CDR3 DNA sequence: TGTGCCAGTAGCCAAGCGCCGTACAGCTCCTACGAGCAGTACTTC. As protein: CASSQAPYSSYEQYF.

Sample share makes this clonotype large (0.1 to 1%). The chain is built from TRBV5-6 and TRBJ1-2; D is perhaps TRBD1 (6 bases). Per the germline V gene, CDR1 is SGHDT and CDR2 is YYEEEE. CDR3 length: 19 residues. V lost 0 bases and J 6 bases, leaving 27 bases between the germline ends. The DNA of the CDR3 is TGTGCCAGCAGCTTGGTTACCGAGCGGGACATGAACCGTATAGATGGCTACACCTTC. Encoded protein: CASSLVTERDMNRIDGYTF.

Sample share makes this clonotype large. The chain has TRBV20-1 and TRBJ1-6; perhaps TRBD1 as D (6 bases). Germline-derived CDR1 and CDR2 are DFQATT and SNEGSKA (reference sequence). V lost 1 base to trimming and J lost 8 bases, with 9 bases between them. The CDR3 is made up of 13 amino acids. The CDR3 DNA is TGCAGTGCTAGAGGTGACAGGTATTCACCCCTCCACTTT. Protein product: CSARGDRYSPLHF.

This clonotype is judged hyperexpanded. The chain joins TRBV10-3 to TRBJ1-1; D is ambiguous. This CDR3 has 15 amino acids. Germline V gene data show CDR1 as ENHRY and CDR2 as SYGVKD. V gave up 4 bases and J gave up 4 bases, with 16 bases separating them. In nucleotides, the CDR3 is TGTGCCATCAGTGGAGCCCAGATAATGGGCACTGAAGCTTTCTTT. It is translated as CAISGAQIMGTEAFF.

This clonotype rates as large. The chain employs TRBV28 and TRBJ1-1; the D is unclear. Per germline, CDR1 MDHEN and CDR2 SYDVKM. V lost 2 bases and J 6 bases, leaving 16 bases between the germline ends. The CDR3 loop spans 15 amino acids. The CDR3 region is CASSLTVPASPEAFF. The CDR3 region has the DNA TGTGCCAGCAGTTTAACGGTACCGGCCTCCCCTGAAGCTTTCTTT.

In this sample, this clonotype is medium-sized (0.01 to 0.1%). V gene TRBV5-1 combines with J gene TRBJ1-1; TRBD1 aligns across 8 bases. The germline CDR1 and CDR2 sequences are SGHRS and YFSETQ. The CDR3 totals 15 residues. The V gene end was trimmed by 2 bases and the J gene end by 0 bases; junction bases not matched to a gene: 3. The CDR3 loop is CASSFGRGLNTEAFF. The DNA of the CDR3 is TGCGCCAGCAGCTTTGGCAGGGGGCTGAACACTGAAGCTTTCTTT.